This T cell receptor beta chain came from a study of cytomegalovirus exposure and HLA in healthy donors. General observations from the study: The authors listed over 150 TCR beta chains as cytomegalovirus-associated. Most TCR sequences were seen very rarely across donors, but some public TCRs occurred in many.

Sequencing used immunoSEQ multiplex PCR; TCRdb keeps in-frame clones, though not all of them. This sample has 90,000 to 120,000 clones, with roughly 88% found just once. V was clipped by 5 bases and J by 2 bases; unmatched bases: 7. Germline-derived CDR1 and CDR2 are SGDLS and YYNGEE. The CDR3 sequence is 14 residues long. From the roughly 120-subject validation cohort, which was separate from the roughly 670-subject first cohort, the donors were drawn. Note on this clone: Its antigen is still unknown.

The clonotype originates from a woman under 30 in good health and CMV-seronegative. The material sequenced was PBMCs. V usage is TRBV9 and J usage is TRBJ2-7; 7 positions match TRBD1. The CDR3 loop is CASSSGTETYEQYF. The DNA of the CDR3 is TGTGCCAGCAGTTCCGGGACAGAAACCTACGAGCAGTACTTC.